This T cell receptor (beta chain) was recovered during a study of T-cell reconstitution after alpha-beta-depleted transplantation in children (dated by TCRdb to 2016 to 2017). For the study in its entirety: Using TCR repertoire profiling, the study followed T-cell immune reconstitution in a quantitative way in children after TCRalphabeta/CD19-depleted allogeneic hematopoietic cell transplantation.

CDR1 MRHNA and CDR2 SNTAGT are derived from the germline V gene. Reading from cysteine to phenylalanine, the CDR3 counts 15 amino acids. Here the CDR3 DNA is all that survives: 45 bases in frame from base 1. V is clipped by 4 bases and J by 3 bases, and the sequence between their germline boundaries is 12 bases long. On this clonotype: Its antigen target is currently unknown. Qualities for individual bases were not recorded, and no much larger clone is one base off.

Libraries were made using PCR. Sequencing was carried out with an Illumina HiSeq 2500. Molecular barcoding was employed in the preparation of TCR libraries, with unique molecular identifiers being used to normalize TCRbeta repertoire quantification. The public reads were reanalyzed by TCRdb: fastp trimming at Q25, MiXCR alignment, in-frame beta chains only. Each CDR3 protein appears once, grouped with its most common genes and DNA. The sample table lists 350,000 to 450,000 distinct CDR3 sequences, approximately 20% of them with a count of one. 3.8% of the sample is held by the ten biggest clonotypes.

The sample consisted of PBMCs from the stem cell graft donor, taken from the stem cell graft. This sequence was found in a human donor who donated a stem cell graft to a child with acute myeloid leukemia. This chain joins TRBV6-4 to TRBJ2-2, with no reliable assignment of the D segment. The sequence in DNA is TGTGCCAGCAGTGGCTCTCCGCTACACACCGGGGAGCTGTTTTTT. Its coded protein is CASSGSPLHTGELFF.